A selection of T cell receptor beta chains follows, all from one sample in a study of blood T cell repertoires in COVID-19. The protocol was immunoSEQ multiplex PCR, while the TCRdb copy is restricted to in-frame clones and leaves out a portion. Here the sample spans over 200,000 clones, approximately 90% being singletons. Sample: peripheral blood. The receptors stem from a man in his 60s who had recovered from COVID-19. Both conserved end residues are part of each CDR3. A D gene is named only where the DNA matches it firmly. The size field is filled for only some rows; it gives once, few, many or a size class.

.,TRBJ2-5,TRBV15,once,TGTGCCACCAGCAGAGATATGGCGGGGTCTGGGACCCAGTACTTC,CATSRDMAGSGTQYF
.,TRBJ1-2,TRBV14,few,TGTGCCAGCAGCCAACTCTCCCCTTCCCTTTATGGCTACACCTTC,CASSQLSPSLYGYTF
TRBD1,TRBJ2-2,TRBV3-1/TRBV3-2,.,TGTGCCAGCAGCCACCCCAGGGTGGACAGCGGACAGGGGATCTCCGGGGAGCTGTTTTTT,CASSHPRVDSGQGISGELFF
TRBD2,TRBJ2-1,TRBV6-4,.,TGTGCCAGCAGTGCCCTCGGGGGGGCCTACAATGAGCAGTTCTTC,CASSALGGAYNEQFF
TRBD2,TRBJ2-1,TRBV19,once,TGTGCCAGTAGGGCGGGGGGTATGGCTAAAGGGCGTTCCGATGAGCAGTTCTTC,CASRAGGMAKGRSDEQFF
TRBD1,TRBJ1-2,TRBV7-3,.,TGTGCCAGCAGCCCGACAGGGAACTATGGCTACACCTTC,CASSPTGNYGYTF
TRBD1,TRBJ1-6,TRBV9,.,TGTGCCAGCAGCGGACGACAGGGGAATTCACCCCTCCACTTT,CASSGRQGNSPLHF
.,TRBJ1-1,TRBV19,.,TGTGCCAGTAGGACAGACGCTGACACTGAAGCTTTCTTT,CASRTDADTEAFF
TRBD1,TRBJ1-3,TRBV5-4,.,TGTGCCAGCAGCGATCGACAGGGGGCCGGAAACACCATATATTTT,CASSDRQGAGNTIYF
.,TRBJ1-6,TRBV6-5,.,TGTGCCACTAGGGGCCTAGGGGCAAATTCACCCCTCCACTTT,CATRGLGANSPLHF
.,TRBJ2-1,TRBV5-1,.,TGCGCCAGCAGCTTGGAGATGGGGGCGGCGGGCAATGAGCAGTTCTTC,CASSLEMGAAGNEQFF
.,TRBJ1-2,TRBV6-4,.,TGTGCCAGCAGTGACTCTAAAGGGGACACCTTC,CASSDSKGDTF
.,TRBJ1-6,TRBV11-3,.,TGTGCCAGCAGCTTAGATAGCGTCTCACCCCTCCACTTT,CASSLDSVSPLHF
.,TRBJ2-5,TRBV5-1,.,TGCGCCAGCAGCAACGCGGAGACCCAGTACTTC,CASSNAETQYF
.,TRBJ2-2,TRBV27,.,TGTGCCAGCAGTTTGCAATGGGCGGGACCCGACCTAACCGACACCGGGGAGCTGTTTTTT,CASSLQWAGPDLTDTGELFF
.,TRBJ2-3,TRBV9,.,TGTGCCAGTAGCCCACACGGGGGAGCCACAGATACGCAGTATTTT,CASSPHGGATDTQYF
.,TRBJ2-2,TRBV6-5,few,TGTGCCAGCAGTTACTCGAACAGACCGCGGGCCGGGGAGCTGTTTTTT,CASSYSNRPRAGELFF
.,TRBJ2-7,TRBV27,.,TGTGCCAGCAGTCCAACCCAAGTCGGCGGGACCTACGAGCAGTACTTC,CASSPTQVGGTYEQYF
TRBD1,TRBJ2-7,TRBV2,.,TGTGCCAGCAGGGAATTGGGGACAGGGGTCTACGAGCAGTACTTC,CASRELGTGVYEQYF
.,TRBJ1-3,TRBV9,once,TGTGCCAGCAGCCCACACAGGGAGAAGGCTGGAAACACCATATATTTT,CASSPHREKAGNTIYF
.,TRBJ1-1,TRBV5-4,.,TGTGCCAGCAGCCACCAGGGGACTGAAGCTTTCTTT,CASSHQGTEAFF
TRBD1,TRBJ1-5,TRBV11-1,once,TGTGCCAGCAGCGTGGGACAGAATCAGCCCCAGCATTTT,CASSVGQNQPQHF
TRBD1,TRBJ1-2,TRBV6-5,few,TGTGCCAGCACCACGACAGGGTTTGGCTATGGCTACACCTTC,CASTTTGFGYGYTF
TRBD2,TRBJ2-5,TRBV4-2,.,TGTGCCAGCAGCCAACGGGGAGGGAAAGAGACCCAGTACTTC,CASSQRGGKETQYF
TRBD1,TRBJ1-1,TRBV5-6,.,TGTGCCAGCAGCTTTGGGACAGGGTTGACCGCTGAAGCTTTCTTT,CASSFGTGLTAEAFF
.,TRBJ1-1,TRBV11-2,.,TGTGCCAGCAGCCTTTCGCGTGGGGGGACCACTGAAGCTTTCTTT,CASSLSRGGTTEAFF
TRBD1,TRBJ1-4,TRBV19,.,TGTGCCAGTAGTATTCTGGACAGGGAATATTGGCAGGAAAAACTGTTTTTT,CASSILDREYWQEKLFF
.,TRBJ2-7,TRBV27,.,TGTGCCGCTCTATCCCGCCGACAGGTTCATTCCTACGAGCAGTACTTC,CAALSRRQVHSYEQYF
.,TRBJ1-5,TRBV7-2,.,TGTGCCAGCAGTCTCGACGGAGGTTTCGCCCAGCCCCAGCATTTT,CASSLDGGFAQPQHF
.,TRBJ2-5,TRBV6-1,.,TGTGCCAGCAGTGAAGGTGGGGCGCTTCGAGAGACCCAGTACTTC,CASSEGGALRETQYF
.,TRBJ1-1,TRBV15,.,TGTGCCACCAGCAGAGCCCGAACGGGAGACGAAGCTTTCTTT,CATSRARTGDEAFF
TRBD1,TRBJ2-7,TRBV6-5,.,TGTGCCAGCAGTTACCACTCTCCAGGGGGTTTTTACGAGCAGTACTTC,CASSYHSPGGFYEQYF